The following is a TCR beta chain sequence with its context. Its antigen is as yet unknown. This record belongs to a study of cytomegalovirus exposure and HLA in healthy donors. About the research overall: Unique TCR beta sequences numbering approximately 100 million came from 150 million to 200 million T cells in an earlier analysis.

The CDR3 runs to 16 residues. Trimming took 6 bases from V and 1 from J; bases not matched to a gene: 8. Looked up from germline, CDR1 is WNHNN and CDR2 is SYGVQD (reference sequence). Overall study findings and caveats: Later analysis indicated greater clonal expansion among HLA-associated TCR beta chains than among equally common other chains. Later analysis identified a missense DCLRE1C variant that was linked to TCR beta V- and J-gene trimming.

Primers for the PCR totalled 60 Vbeta and 13 Jbeta. Assay used: immunoSEQ multiplex PCR; TCRdb lists only in-frame clones, some missing. Among hundreds of thousands of clones, around 76% were seen once, and the ten largest hold about 6.1%. Donors likely had unrecorded immune exposures despite being nominally healthy when sampled. What was sequenced was PBMCs. The V call is TRBV10-1, the J call TRBJ2-3, with 9 bases that match TRBD2. This receptor was identified in a man between 35 and 55 years old in good health and CMV-seropositive. The CDR3 protein is CASSEGTSRRTDTQYF. In DNA, the CDR3 is TGCGCCAGCAGCGAGGGGACTAGCCGCCGCACAGATACGCAGTATTTT.